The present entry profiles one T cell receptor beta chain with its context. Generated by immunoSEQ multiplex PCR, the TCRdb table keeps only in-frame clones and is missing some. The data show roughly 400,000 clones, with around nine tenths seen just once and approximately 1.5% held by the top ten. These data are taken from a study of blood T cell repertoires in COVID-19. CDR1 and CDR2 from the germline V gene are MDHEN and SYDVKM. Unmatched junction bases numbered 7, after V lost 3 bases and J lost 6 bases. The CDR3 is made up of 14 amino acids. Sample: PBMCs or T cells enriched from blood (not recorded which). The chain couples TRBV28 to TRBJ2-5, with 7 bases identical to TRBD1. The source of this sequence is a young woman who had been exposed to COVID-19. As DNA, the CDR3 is TGTGCCAGCAGTTTTCAAGGGGGCGGGCAGACCCAGTACTTC. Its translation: CASSFQGGGQTQYF.